A single sample gave rise to the 15 T cell receptor beta chains below, sequenced in a study of neurological immune-mediated disorders. TCRdb analysed the 5' RACE reads with MiXCR anew, one entry per CDR3 protein. Of approximately 50,000 distinct CDR3 sequences listed, roughly 8.8% are singletons. As to time point: longitudinal time-point 3. The sample consisted of PBMCs. Receptors originate from a woman aged 40 to 49 in good health.

This clonotype was detected ten times or more. The chain links TRBV19 to TRBJ1-1; 10 bases match TRBD1. Trimming at V came to 4 bases and at J to 0 bases, leaving 2 bases not matched to a gene. CDR3 size: 15 residues. Germline CDR1 is LNHDA and CDR2 is SQIVND (reference sequence). The CDR3 spells CASSRGQGLNTEAFF. The CDR3 DNA follows: TGTGCCAGTAGTAGGGGACAGGGGTTGAACACTGAAGCTTTCTTT.

The chain combines TRBV20-1 with TRBJ2-6; TRBD1 aligns across 8 bases. Germline-derived CDR1 and CDR2 are DFQATT and SNEGSKA (reference sequence). The CDR3 has 17 residues. V was pared by 5 bases and J by 2 bases, with 11 bases of the junction left unmatched. CDR3 amino acids: CSALAGTGVPGANVLTF. CDR3 bases: TGCAGTGCTTTGGCCGGGACAGGTGTTCCTGGGGCCAACGTCCTGACTTTC.

This clonotype was detected ten times or more. The gene calls are TRBV5-8 and TRBJ2-7; D perhaps matches TRBD1 (6 bases). Trimming pared 4 bases from V and 4 bases from J, leaving 27 bases between. The CDR3 has 18 residues. CDR1 and CDR2 from the germline V gene are SGHTS and YDEGEE. CDR3 region: CASSHRDKGVKGRYEQYF. The CDR3 DNA follows: TGTGCCAGCAGCCACCGGGACAAGGGTGTTAAGGGAAGATACGAGCAGTACTTC.

The table lists this clonotype with many counts. This sequence joins TRBV4-1 and TRBJ2-2, with TRBD1 identical over 8 bases. The CDR3 runs to 17 residues. V lost 6 bases to trimming and J lost 4 bases; unmatched junction nucleotides: 13. Germline V gives CDR1 MGHRA, CDR2 YSYEKL. The CDR3: CASSSARTGRTTGELFF. As DNA, the CDR3 is TGCGCCAGCAGTTCCGCCCGGACAGGGCGGACCACCGGGGAGCTGTTTTTT.

Many counts were recorded for this clonotype. The V and J genes are TRBV10-3 and TRBJ1-3; perhaps TRBD1 as D (5 bases). Germline assignment: CDR1 ENHRY and CDR2 SYGVKD. Trimming removed 6 bases from V and 0 bases from J, with 24 bases in between. This CDR3 has 19 residues. CDR3 region: CAISPGLRTSKDSGNTIYF. The CDR3 nucleotides read TGTGCCATCAGCCCGGGACTCCGGACTTCGAAGGACTCTGGAAACACCATATATTTT.

This clonotype has a count of ten or more. The chain is built from TRBV5-1 and TRBJ2-7; maybe TRBD1 (6 bases). CDR1 is SGHRS, CDR2 YFSETQ, per germline. The CDR3 has 15 residues. The V and J ends lost 1 base and 6 bases respectively, with 17 bases between them. The DNA of the CDR3 is TGCGCCAGCAGCTTGAGTGGGGGCGTCGGCCTCGAGCAGTACTTC. Residues: CASSLSGGVGLEQYF.

This clonotype was observed many times. V and J are TRBV7-2 and TRBJ2-2; D ambiguous. This CDR3 contains 13 residues. The V end lost 5 bases, the J end lost 4 bases, and 8 bases lay between the germline ends. CDR1 and CDR2 from the germline V gene are SGHTA and FQGNSA. In DNA form, the CDR3 reads TGTGCCAGCAGCCCCACAAGCACCGGGGAGCTGTTTTTT. This translates into CASSPTSTGELFF. The whole variable domain, remainder taken from reference TRBV7-2 and TRBJ2-2, is GAGVSQSPSNKVTEKGKDVELRCDPISGHTALYWYRQSLGQGLEFLIYFQGNSAPDKSGLPSDRFSAERTGGSVSTLTIQRTQQEDSAVYLCASSPTSTGELFFGEGSRLTVL.

On this clonotype: One junction end disagrees with the germline gene, perhaps due to a read error. V usage is TRBV27 and J usage is TRBJ1-2, with a tentative D call TRBD1 (6 bases). The CDR3 runs 17 residues. CDR1 MNHEY and CDR2 SMNVEV come from the germline V gene (reference sequence). The CDR3 sequence is CASSLYSGGPANYGYSF. The CDR3 bases are TGTGCCAGCAGTTTATACTCTGGGGGCCCAGCTAACTATGGCTACTCCTTC.

The V call is TRBV11-2, the J call TRBJ1-2; TRBD1 agrees at 10 bases. Germline V CDR1 and CDR2: SGHAT, FQNNGV. V lost 3 bases to trimming and J lost 0 bases; unmatched junction nucleotides: 4. The length of the CDR3 is 16 residues. The CDR3 protein is CASSLDRGNANYGYTF. The CDR3 region has the DNA TGTGCCAGCAGCTTGGACAGGGGGAATGCTAACTATGGCTACACCTTC.

In its sample, this clonotype was seen many times. The V call is TRBV29-1, the J call TRBJ1-5; D possibly corresponds to TRBD1 (5 bases). CDR3 length equals 13 residues. The V end was cut by 4 bases, the J end by 6 bases, with 13 bases between. Germline V CDR1 and CDR2: SQVTM, ANQGSEA. The CDR3 nucleotides read TGCAGCGTTGCTGGGGGGGAATCTCAGCCCCAGCATTTT. Amino acid sequence: CSVAGGESQPQHF.

There are many counts of this clonotype. This chain joins TRBV4-1 and TRBJ1-2; D is undetermined. CDR1 is MGHRA and CDR2 is YSYEKL in the germline V gene. Trimming took off 4 bases at V and 4 bases at J, with 10 bases between the two ends. CDR3 size: 13 residues. This CDR3 is CASSPRELYGYTF. For the CDR3, the DNA is TGCGCCAGCAGCCCACGGGAACTCTATGGCTACACCTTC.

Concerning this clonotype: An end of the junction differs from the germline gene, which may be a read error. V and J are TRBV19 and TRBJ1-1, with D hard to call. Per germline, CDR1 LNHDA and CDR2 SQIVND (reference sequence). The CDR3 is made up of 15 amino acids. The CDR3 DNA follows: TGTGCCAGTGAGCTCGGGAACGGAATGAACACCGAAGCTTTCTTT. This encodes CASELGNGMNTEAFF.

This clonotype was seen ten or more times. The chain links TRBV13 to TRBJ2-7; no clear D gene. The CDR3 runs 13 residues. CDR1 PRHDT and CDR2 FYEKMQ come from the germline V gene (reference sequence). V lost 8 bases to trimming and J lost 1 base, with 12 bases between them. The CDR3 DNA reads as TGTGCCAGCGGATGGCACGTATCCTACGAGCAGTACTTC. It is translated as CASGWHVSYEQYF.

The sample holds many counts of this clonotype. The chain has TRBV6-2 or TRBV6-3 and TRBJ2-5; TRBD2 agrees at 7 bases. From germline, CDR1 is MNHEY and CDR2 SVGEGT. Trimming at V came to 0 bases and at J to 2 bases, leaving 6 bases not matched to a gene. This CDR3 spans 16 amino acids. CDR3 in DNA: TGTGCCAGCAGTTACTCGCCTAGCGGAAATCAAGAGACCCAGTACTTC. Amino acid sequence: CASSYSPSGNQETQYF.

This clonotype was seen many times. The V and J genes are TRBV7-2 and TRBJ2-7; D is uncertain. Trimming took off 5 bases at V and 3 bases at J, with 8 bases between the two ends. CDR3 length equals 12 residues. Germline lookup yields CDR1 SGHTA and CDR2 FQGNSA. The CDR3, as DNA: TGTGCCAGCAGCCCGACCAGCTACGAGCAGTACTTC. It encodes CASSPTSYEQYF.